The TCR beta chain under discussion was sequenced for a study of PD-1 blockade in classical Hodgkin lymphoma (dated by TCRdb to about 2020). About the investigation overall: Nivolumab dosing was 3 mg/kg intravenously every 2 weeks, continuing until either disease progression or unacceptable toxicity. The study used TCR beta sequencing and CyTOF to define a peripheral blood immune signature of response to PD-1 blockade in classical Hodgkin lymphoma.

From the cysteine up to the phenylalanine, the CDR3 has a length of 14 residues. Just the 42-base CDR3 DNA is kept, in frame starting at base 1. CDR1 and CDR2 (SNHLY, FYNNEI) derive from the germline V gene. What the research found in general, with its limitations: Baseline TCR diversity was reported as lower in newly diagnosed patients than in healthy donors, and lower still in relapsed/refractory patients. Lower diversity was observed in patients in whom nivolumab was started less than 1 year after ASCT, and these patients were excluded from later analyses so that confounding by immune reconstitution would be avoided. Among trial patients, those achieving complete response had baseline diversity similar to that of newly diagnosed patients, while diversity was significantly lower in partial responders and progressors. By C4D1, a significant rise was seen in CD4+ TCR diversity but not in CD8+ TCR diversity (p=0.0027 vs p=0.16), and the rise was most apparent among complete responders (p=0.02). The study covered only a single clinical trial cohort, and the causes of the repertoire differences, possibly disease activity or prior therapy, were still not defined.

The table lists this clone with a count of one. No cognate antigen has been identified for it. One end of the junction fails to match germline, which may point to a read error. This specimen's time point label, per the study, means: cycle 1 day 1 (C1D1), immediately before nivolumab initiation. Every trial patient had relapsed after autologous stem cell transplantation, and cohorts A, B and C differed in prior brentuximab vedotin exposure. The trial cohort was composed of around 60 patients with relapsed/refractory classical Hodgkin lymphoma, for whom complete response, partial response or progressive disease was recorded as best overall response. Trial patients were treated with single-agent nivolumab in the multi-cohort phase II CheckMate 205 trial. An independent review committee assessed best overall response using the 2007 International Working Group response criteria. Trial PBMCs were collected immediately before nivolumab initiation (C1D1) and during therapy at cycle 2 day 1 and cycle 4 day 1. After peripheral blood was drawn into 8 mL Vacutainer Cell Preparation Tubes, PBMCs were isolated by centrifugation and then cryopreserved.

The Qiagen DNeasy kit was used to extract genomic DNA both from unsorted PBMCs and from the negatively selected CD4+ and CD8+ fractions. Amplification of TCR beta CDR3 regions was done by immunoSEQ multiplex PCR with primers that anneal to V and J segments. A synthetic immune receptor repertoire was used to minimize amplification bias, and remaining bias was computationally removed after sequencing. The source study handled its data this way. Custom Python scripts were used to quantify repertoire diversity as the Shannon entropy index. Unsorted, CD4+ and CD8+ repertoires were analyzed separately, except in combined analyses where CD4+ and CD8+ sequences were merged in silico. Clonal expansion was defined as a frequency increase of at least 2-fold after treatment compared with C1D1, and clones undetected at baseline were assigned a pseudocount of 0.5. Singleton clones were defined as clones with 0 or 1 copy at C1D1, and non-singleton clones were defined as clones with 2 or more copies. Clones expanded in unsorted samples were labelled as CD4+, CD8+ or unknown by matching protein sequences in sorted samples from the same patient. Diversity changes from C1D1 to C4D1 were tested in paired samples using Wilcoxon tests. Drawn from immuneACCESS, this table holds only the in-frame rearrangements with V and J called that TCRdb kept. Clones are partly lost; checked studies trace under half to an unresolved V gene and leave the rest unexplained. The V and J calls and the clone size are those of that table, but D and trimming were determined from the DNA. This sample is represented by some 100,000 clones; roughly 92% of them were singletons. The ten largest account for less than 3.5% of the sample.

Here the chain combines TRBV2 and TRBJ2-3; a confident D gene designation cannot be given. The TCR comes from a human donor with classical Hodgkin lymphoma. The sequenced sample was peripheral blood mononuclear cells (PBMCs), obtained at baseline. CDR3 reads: CASTLKTLGNERHF. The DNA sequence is TGTGCCAGCACCCTTAAGACCCTAGGAAACGAGAGGCATTTT.